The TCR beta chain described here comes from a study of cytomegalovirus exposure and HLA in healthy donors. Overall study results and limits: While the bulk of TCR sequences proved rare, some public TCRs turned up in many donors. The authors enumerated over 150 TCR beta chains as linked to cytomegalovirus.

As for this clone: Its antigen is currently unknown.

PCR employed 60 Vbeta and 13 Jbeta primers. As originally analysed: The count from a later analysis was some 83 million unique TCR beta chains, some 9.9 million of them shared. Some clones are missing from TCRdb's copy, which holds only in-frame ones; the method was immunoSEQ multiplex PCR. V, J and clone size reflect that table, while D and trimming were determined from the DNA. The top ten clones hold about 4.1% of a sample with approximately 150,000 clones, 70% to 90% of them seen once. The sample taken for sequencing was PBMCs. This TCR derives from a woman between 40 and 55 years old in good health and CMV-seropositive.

As DNA, the CDR3 is TGTGCCAGCAGCCTAGACCCTATTGCGGGGTATTACGTCGAGCAGTACTTC. Protein product: CASSLDPIAGYYVEQYF. The chain employs TRBV7-8 and TRBJ2-7, with TRBD2 as a possible D gene (6 bases). Trimming took 5 bases from V and 6 from J, leaving 26 bases between them. There are 17 residues in the CDR3. From germline, CDR1 is SGHVS and CDR2 FQNEAQ.